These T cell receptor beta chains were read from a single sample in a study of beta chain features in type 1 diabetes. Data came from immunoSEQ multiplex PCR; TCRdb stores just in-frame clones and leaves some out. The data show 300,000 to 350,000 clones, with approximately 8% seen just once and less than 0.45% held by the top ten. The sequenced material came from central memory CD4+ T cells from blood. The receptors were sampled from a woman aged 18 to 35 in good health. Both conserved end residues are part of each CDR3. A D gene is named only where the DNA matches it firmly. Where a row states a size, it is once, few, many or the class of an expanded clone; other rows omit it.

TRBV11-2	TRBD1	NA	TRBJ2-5	CASSFRGQGVGETQYF	TGTGCCAGCAGCTTCCGGGGACAGGGGGTTGGAGAGACCCAGTACTTC
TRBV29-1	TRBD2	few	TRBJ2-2	CSVELLAGVSGELFF	TGCAGCGTTGAATTACTAGCGGGAGTATCCGGGGAGCTGTTTTTT
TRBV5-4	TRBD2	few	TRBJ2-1	CASSERGVVAGGPDEQFF	TGTGCCAGCAGCGAGAGGGGGGTAGTAGCGGGAGGGCCGGATGAGCAGTTCTTC
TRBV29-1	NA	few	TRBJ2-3	CSARLGSRNTDTQYF	TGCAGCGCCAGACTCGGATCAAGAAACACAGATACGCAGTATTTT
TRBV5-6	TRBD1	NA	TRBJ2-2	CASSRDRGFSTGELFF	TGTGCCAGCAGCCGGGACAGGGGGTTTAGCACCGGGGAGCTGTTTTTT
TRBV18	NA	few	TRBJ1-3	CASSPLGFSGNTIYF	TGTGCCAGCTCACCATTGGGATTCTCTGGAAACACCATATATTTT
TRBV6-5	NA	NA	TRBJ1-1	CASRYDSRNTEAFF	TGTGCCAGCAGATACGACAGCAGGAACACTGAAGCTTTCTTT
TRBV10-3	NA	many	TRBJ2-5	CAISEFEGFQETQYF	TGTGCCATCAGTGAGTTTGAAGGGTTTCAAGAGACCCAGTACTTC
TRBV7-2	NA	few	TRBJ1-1	CASTLRWARDTEAFF	TGTGCCAGCACCCTCCGCTGGGCTAGGGACACTGAAGCTTTCTTT
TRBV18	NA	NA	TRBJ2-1	CASSPSRGYSYNEQFF	TGTGCCAGCTCACCCTCCCGCGGTTACTCCTACAATGAGCAGTTCTTC
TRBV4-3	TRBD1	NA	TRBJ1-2	CASSHLTGDYGYTF	TGCGCCAGCAGCCACTTAACAGGGGACTATGGCTACACCTTC
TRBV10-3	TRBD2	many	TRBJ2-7	CATRGTSGRDYEQYF	TGTGCCACACGGGGGACTAGCGGGAGGGATTACGAGCAGTACTTC
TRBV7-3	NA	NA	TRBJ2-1	CASSFVADSYNEQFF	TGTGCCAGCAGCTTTGTTGCGGACTCCTACAATGAGCAGTTCTTC
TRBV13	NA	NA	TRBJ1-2	CASSLSGVDGYTF	TGTGCCAGCAGCTTATCTGGGGTGGATGGCTACACCTTC
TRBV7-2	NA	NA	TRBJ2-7	CASSLLSSTYEQYF	TGTGCCAGCAGCTTACTTTCCAGTACCTACGAGCAGTACTTC
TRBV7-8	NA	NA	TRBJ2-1	CASSLSGLFGNEQFF	TGTGCCAGCAGCTTAAGCGGGCTGTTTGGCAATGAGCAGTTCTTC
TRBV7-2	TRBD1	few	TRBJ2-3	CASSSRGGQGTDTQYF	TGTGCCAGCAGCTCTAGGGGGGGACAGGGGACAGATACGCAGTATTTT
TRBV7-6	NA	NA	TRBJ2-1	CASSPGISAYNEQFF	TGTGCCAGCAGCCCGGGAATATCGGCCTACAATGAGCAGTTCTTC
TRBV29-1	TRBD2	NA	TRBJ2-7	CSVESGGYEQYF	TGCAGCGTTGAATCGGGGGGCTACGAGCAGTACTTC
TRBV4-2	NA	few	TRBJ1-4	CASSQDSWAATNEKLFF	TGTGCCAGCAGCCAAGATTCGTGGGCTGCAACTAATGAAAAACTGTTTTTT
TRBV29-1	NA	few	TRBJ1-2	CSVVVQMGRDEGYTF	TGCAGCGTTGTAGTTCAAATGGGGAGAGATGAAGGCTACACCTTC
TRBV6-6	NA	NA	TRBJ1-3	CASSTDPISGNTIYF	TGTGCCAGCAGCACGGACCCCATCTCTGGAAACACCATATATTTT
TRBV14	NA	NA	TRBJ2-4	CASSLVGRGLQYF	TGTGCCAGCAGCCTCGTAGGGAGAGGACTACAGTACTTC
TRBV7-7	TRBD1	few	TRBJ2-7	CASSPFGTGGHEQYF	TGTGCTAGCAGCCCCTTCGGGACAGGTGGCCACGAGCAGTACTTC
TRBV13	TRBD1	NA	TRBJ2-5	CASSKGQGGETQYF	TGTGCCAGCAGCAAGGGACAGGGTGGTGAGACCCAGTACTTC
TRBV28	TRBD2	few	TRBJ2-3	CASSFDRLTSGNTDTQYF	TGTGCCAGCAGTTTCGATCGACTGACTAGCGGGAACACAGATACGCAGTATTTT
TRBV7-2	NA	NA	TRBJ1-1	CASSLGHSNTEAFF	TGTGCCAGCAGCTTGGGACATTCGAACACTGAAGCTTTCTTT
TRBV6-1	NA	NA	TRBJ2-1	CASSGVSGSSYNEQFF	TGTGCCAGCAGTGGGGTTAGTGGGAGCTCCTACAATGAGCAGTTCTTC
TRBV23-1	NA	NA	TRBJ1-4	CASSQSPGRNEKLFF	TGCGCCAGCAGTCAATCTCCGGGAAGGAATGAAAAACTGTTTTTT
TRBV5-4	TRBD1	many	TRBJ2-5	CASSLGDSKETQYF	TGTGCCAGCAGCTTGGGGGACAGCAAAGAGACCCAGTACTTC
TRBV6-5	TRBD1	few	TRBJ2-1	CASRRTGVSYNEQFF	TGTGCCAGCAGGAGGACAGGGGTGTCCTACAATGAGCAGTTCTTC
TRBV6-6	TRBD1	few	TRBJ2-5	CASSGGQAHDF	TGTGCCAGCAGCGGGGGACAGGCTCATGACTTC
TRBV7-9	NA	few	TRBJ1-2	CASSPTGDGYTF	TGTGCCAGCAGCCCGACAGGCGATGGCTACACCTTC
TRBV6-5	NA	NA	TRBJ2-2	CASRTGANTGELFF	TGTGCCAGCAGGACCGGAGCGAACACCGGGGAGCTGTTTTTT
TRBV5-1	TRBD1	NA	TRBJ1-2	CASSPGTGQHGYTF	TGCGCCAGCAGCCCCGGGACAGGCCAACATGGCTACACCTTC
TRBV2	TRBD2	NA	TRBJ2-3	CASSVRREGADTQYF	TGTGCCAGCAGTGTCCGGCGGGAGGGGGCAGATACGCAGTATTTT
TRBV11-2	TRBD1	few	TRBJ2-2	CASTDRDRVGTGELFF	TGTGCCAGCACCGACAGGGACAGGGTTGGCACCGGGGAGCTGTTTTTT
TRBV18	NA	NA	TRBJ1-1	CASSPAETMNTEAFF	TGTGCCAGCTCCCCAGCGGAAACCATGAACACTGAAGCTTTCTTT
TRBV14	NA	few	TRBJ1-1	CASSQARGVNTEAFF	TGTGCCAGCAGCCAAGCACGGGGCGTGAACACTGAAGCTTTCTTT
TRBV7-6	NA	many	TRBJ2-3	CASSLLGDTQYF	TGTGCCAGCAGCTTATTGGGAGATACGCAGTATTTT
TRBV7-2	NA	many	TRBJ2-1	CASSKQRGRNEQFF	TGTGCCAGCAGCAAACAGCGAGGCCGCAATGAGCAGTTCTTC
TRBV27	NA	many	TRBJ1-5	CASSLLGDQPQHF	TGTGCCAGCAGTTTATTAGGAGATCAGCCCCAGCATTTT
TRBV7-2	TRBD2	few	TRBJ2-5	CASSLMGLAGVWETQYF	TGTGCCAGCAGCTTAATGGGACTAGCGGGAGTCTGGGAGACCCAGTACTTC
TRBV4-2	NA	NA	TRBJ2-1	CASSPFNGRNEQFF	TGTGCCAGCAGCCCTTTCAACGGGCGGAATGAGCAGTTCTTC
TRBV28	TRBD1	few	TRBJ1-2	CASSLPHERTGLTSYGYTF	TGTGCCAGCAGTTTACCACACGAAAGGACAGGCTTAACTTCGTATGGCTACACCTTC
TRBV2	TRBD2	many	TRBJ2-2	CASLLAGRGELFF	TGTGCCAGCCTCCTAGCGGGACGCGGGGAGCTGTTTTTT
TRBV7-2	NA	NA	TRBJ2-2	CASSLSNTGELFF	TGTGCCAGCAGCTTATCCAACACCGGGGAGCTGTTTTTT
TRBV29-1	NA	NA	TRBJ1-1	CSAGLNTEAFF	TGCAGCGCGGGATTGAACACTGAAGCTTTCTTT
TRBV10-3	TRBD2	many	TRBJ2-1	CAIVRERDNEQFF	TGTGCCATCGTGCGGGAGCGAGACAATGAGCAGTTCTTC
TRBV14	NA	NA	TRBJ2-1	CASSPKGGQYNEQFF	TGTGCCAGCAGCCCCAAGGGGGGGCAGTACAATGAGCAGTTCTTC
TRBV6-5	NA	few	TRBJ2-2	CASIGYEELFF	TGTGCCAGCATCGGGTATGAGGAGCTGTTTTTT
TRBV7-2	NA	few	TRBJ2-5	CASSFDRQETQYF	TGTGCCAGCAGCTTTGATAGGCAAGAGACCCAGTACTTC
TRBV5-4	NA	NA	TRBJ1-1	CASSLGGGDTEAFF	TGTGCCAGCAGCTTAGGAGGAGGCGACACTGAAGCTTTCTTT
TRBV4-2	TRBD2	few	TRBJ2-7	CASSQDSTGGYLYEQYF	TGTGCCAGCAGCCAAGATTCGACGGGAGGGTACCTTTACGAGCAGTACTTC
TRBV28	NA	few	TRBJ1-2	CASSLTATTHGYTF	TGTGCCAGCAGTTTGACAGCCACTACACATGGCTACACCTTC
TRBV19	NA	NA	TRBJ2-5	CASSMFGGRETQYF	TGTGCCAGTAGTATGTTCGGGGGGCGAGAGACCCAGTACTTC